The T cell receptor (beta chain) under discussion was sequenced for a study of post-analysis software for immune sequencing data. Findings and limits, study-wide: By F measure, strong co-clustering occurred among samples prepared in the same batch. The five TRBV segments detected at higher frequency in patients than in controls included TRBV5-6, TRBV5-1 and TRBV20-1.

TCR beta libraries were prepared from cDNA with unique molecular identifiers. TCRdb itself ran the PCR reads through MiXCR, one entry per CDR3 protein. This table holds a few hundred thousand distinct CDR3 sequences, approximately 38% found once. Trimming took 3 bases from V and 6 from J; bases not matched to a gene: 3. CDR1 LGHNA and CDR2 YNFKEQ come from the germline V gene. The CDR3 has 15 amino acids. Note on this clonotype: Its antigen is not known.

Input material: blood. V usage is TRBV4-2 and J usage is TRBJ2-1; 12 nucleotides line up with TRBD2. The source of this sequence is a girl under 18 with multiple sclerosis. The DNA of the CDR3 is TGTGCCAGCAGCCAGACTAGCGGGGGCTTCAATGAGCAGTTCTTC. Amino acid sequence: CASSQTSGGFNEQFF.